This T cell receptor beta chain was identified in a study of blood T cell repertoires in COVID-19. Study in general: Samples representing acute and convalescent COVID-19 were sourced from the United States, Italy and Spain.

The J segment lost 0 bases and the V segment lost 3 bases, leaving 5 bases of the junction unmatched. CDR1 and CDR2 from the germline V gene are MGHRA and YSYEKL. The CDR3 totals 16 residues. TCRdb keeps only in-frame clones here, not all; method: immunoSEQ multiplex PCR. The table shows about 170,000 clones, with approximately 91% occurring only once. Seattle patient enrollment occurred during active infection, with longitudinal follow-up thereafter. Source material: peripheral blood. The clonotype was recovered from a man younger than 35 with COVID-19, enrolled during active disease. The chain has TRBV4-1 and TRBJ1-2; 9 bases map to TRBD1. The CDR3 nucleotides are TGCGCCAGCAGCCACCCGGACAGGGGAGCTAACTATGGCTACACCTTC. Its protein is CASSHPDRGANYGYTF.